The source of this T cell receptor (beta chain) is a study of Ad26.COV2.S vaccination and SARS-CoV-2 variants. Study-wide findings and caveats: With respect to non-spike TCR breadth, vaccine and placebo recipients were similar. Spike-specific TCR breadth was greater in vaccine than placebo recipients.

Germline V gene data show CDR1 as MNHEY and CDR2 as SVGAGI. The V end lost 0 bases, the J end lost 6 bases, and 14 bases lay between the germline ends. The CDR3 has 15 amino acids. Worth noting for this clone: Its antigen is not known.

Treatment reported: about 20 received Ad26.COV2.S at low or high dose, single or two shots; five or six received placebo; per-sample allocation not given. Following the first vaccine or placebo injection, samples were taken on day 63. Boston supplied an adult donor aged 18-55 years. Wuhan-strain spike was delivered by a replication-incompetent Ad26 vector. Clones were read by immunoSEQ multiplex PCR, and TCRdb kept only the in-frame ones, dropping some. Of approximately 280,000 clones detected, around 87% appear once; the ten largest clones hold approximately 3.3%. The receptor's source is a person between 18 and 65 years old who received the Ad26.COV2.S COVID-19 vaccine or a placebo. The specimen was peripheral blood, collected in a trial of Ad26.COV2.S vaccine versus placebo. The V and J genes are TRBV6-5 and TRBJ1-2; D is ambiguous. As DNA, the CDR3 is TGTGCCAGCAGTTACTCGAAAGTCCCGGCGGATGGCTACACCTTC. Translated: CASSYSKVPADGYTF.